These 9 T cell receptor beta chains originate from one sample sequenced in a study of blood T cells in healthy people across ages (dated by TCRdb to about 2015). The receptor library was made with 5' RACE. The instrument was an Illumina HiSeq 2500. A second PCR of about 7 to 12 cycles was run with a J-beta primer mix and a sample-barcoded 5' primer. TCRdb reprocessing: public reads trimmed at Q25 with fastp, clones called with MiXCR, in-frame beta chains kept. Each CDR3 protein appears once, grouped with its most common genes and DNA. This sample is represented by 1.5 million to 2 million distinct CDR3 sequences; roughly 52% of them were singletons. Around 2.1% of the sample is taken by the ten largest. Sequencing was carried out using blood. These receptor sequences come from a middle-aged woman in good health.

This clonotype has at least ten counts. The chain uses TRBV7-2 and TRBJ2-1; no clear D gene. Germline lookup yields CDR1 SGHTA and CDR2 FQGNSA. The V end was cut by 0 bases, the J end by 9 bases, with 9 bases between. The CDR3 has 13 amino acids. The CDR3 reads CASSLAVWVEQFF. The CDR3 DNA follows: TGTGCCAGCAGCTTAGCTGTGTGGGTTGAGCAGTTCTTC.

Of note for this clonotype: A read error may be the cause here, since a much bigger clone is one base away. The chain is built from TRBV13 and TRBJ2-7, with 9 positions matching TRBD2. The CDR3 loop spans 15 amino acids. The V gene's germline CDR1 is PRHDT and CDR2 FYEKMQ (reference sequence). CDR3 DNA sequence: TGTGCCAGCAGCTTGGAGGCGGGGGGGACCTACGGGCAGTACTTC. Protein sequence: CASSLEAGGTYGQYF.

The chain employs TRBV20-1 and TRBJ2-5; 8 bases are a match to TRBD2. The CDR3 is made up of 15 amino acids. Germline CDR1 reads DFQATT; CDR2 reads SNEGSKA (reference sequence). Unmatched junction bases numbered 10, after V lost 5 bases and J lost 2 bases. The CDR3 DNA is TGCAGTGCTGCCGATCTTAGCGGGACTCAAGAGACCCAGTACTTC. This codes for CSAADLSGTQETQYF.

The chain recombines TRBV5-1 with TRBJ2-3, with a possible D match to TRBD1 (6 bases). V dropped 4 bases and J dropped 4 bases, with 13 bases sitting between them. Germline CDR1 and CDR2: SGHRS and YFSETQ. The CDR3 extends over 14 amino acids. The CDR3 loop is CASSNQGSADTQYF. DNA of the CDR3: TGCGCCAGCAGCAACCAGGGGTCGGCAGATACGCAGTATTTT. Full variable domain (remainder filled in from reference TRBV5-1 and TRBJ2-3): KAGVTQTPRYLIKTRGQQVTLSCSPISGHRSVSWYQQTPGQGLQFLFEYFSETQRNKGNFPGRFSGRQFSNSRSEMNVSTLELGDSALYLCASSNQGSADTQYFGPGTRLTVL.

The rearrangement uses TRBV28 and TRBJ2-7; 7 nucleotides line up with TRBD2. CDR1 is MDHEN and CDR2 is SYDVKM in the germline V gene. The length of the CDR3 is 14 residues. J gave up 10 bases and V 8 bases, and 17 bases lay outside the gene matches. The DNA for the CDR3 is TGTGCCAGCCGGTGGGGGATAGCGGGTCGACCCCAGTACTTC. Its protein product is CASRWGIAGRPQYF.

This clonotype was detected only once. The genes are TRBV18 and TRBJ1-2; perhaps TRBD1 as D (6 bases). The CDR3 is 13 residues long. Germline CDR1 and CDR2: KGHSH and LQKENI. V was clipped by 3 bases and J by 6 bases, with 11 bases between them. In DNA form, the CDR3 reads TGTGCCAGCTCACCTCAGGGGAGCAATGGCTACACCTTC. It encodes CASSPQGSNGYTF.

This chain joins TRBV5-1 and TRBJ1-1, with no clear D. Germline CDR1 SGHRS, CDR2 YFSETQ. Deletions cut 2 bases from V and 1 base from J, with 9 bases between. This CDR3 spans 14 amino acids. The CDR3 loop reads CASSLDGQNTEAFF. The CDR3 bases are TGCGCCAGCAGCTTAGACGGCCAGAACACTGAAGCTTTCTTT.

The chain has TRBV7-6 and TRBJ2-5; D not certain. Germline CDR1 is SGHVS and CDR2 is FNYEAQ. This CDR3 comprises 15 residues. Trimming took 6 bases from V and 4 from J, leaving 18 bases between them. Written as DNA, the CDR3 is TGTGCCAGCAGTGCAAAACTGGAGCCCCGAGAGACCCAGTACTTC. It yields the protein CASSAKLEPRETQYF.

This chain links TRBV7-9 with TRBJ2-2; D ambiguous. Trimming removed 5 bases from V and 5 bases from J, with 12 bases in between. The CDR3 has 14 residues. Germline V gene lookup returns CDR1 SEHNR and CDR2 FQNEAQ (reference sequence). CDR3 nucleotides: TGTGCCAGCAGCCGCCCAGGCGGTACCGGGGAGCTGTTTTTT. Its translation is CASSRPGGTGELFF.